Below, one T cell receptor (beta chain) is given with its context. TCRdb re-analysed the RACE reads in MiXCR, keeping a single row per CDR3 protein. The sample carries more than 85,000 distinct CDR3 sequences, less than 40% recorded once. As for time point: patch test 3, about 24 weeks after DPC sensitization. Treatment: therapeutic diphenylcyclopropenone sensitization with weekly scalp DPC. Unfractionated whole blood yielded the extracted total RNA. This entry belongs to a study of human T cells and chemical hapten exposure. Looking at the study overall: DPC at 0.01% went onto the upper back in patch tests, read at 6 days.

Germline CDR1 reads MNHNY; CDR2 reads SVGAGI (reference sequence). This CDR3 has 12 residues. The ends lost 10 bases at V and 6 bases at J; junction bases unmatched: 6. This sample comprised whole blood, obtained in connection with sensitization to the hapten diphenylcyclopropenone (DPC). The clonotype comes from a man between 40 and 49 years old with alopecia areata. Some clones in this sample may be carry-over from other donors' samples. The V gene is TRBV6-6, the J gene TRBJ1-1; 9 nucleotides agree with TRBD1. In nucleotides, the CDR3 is TGTGCCACCGACAGGGGGGACGCTGAAGCTTTCTTT. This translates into CATDRGDAEAFF.